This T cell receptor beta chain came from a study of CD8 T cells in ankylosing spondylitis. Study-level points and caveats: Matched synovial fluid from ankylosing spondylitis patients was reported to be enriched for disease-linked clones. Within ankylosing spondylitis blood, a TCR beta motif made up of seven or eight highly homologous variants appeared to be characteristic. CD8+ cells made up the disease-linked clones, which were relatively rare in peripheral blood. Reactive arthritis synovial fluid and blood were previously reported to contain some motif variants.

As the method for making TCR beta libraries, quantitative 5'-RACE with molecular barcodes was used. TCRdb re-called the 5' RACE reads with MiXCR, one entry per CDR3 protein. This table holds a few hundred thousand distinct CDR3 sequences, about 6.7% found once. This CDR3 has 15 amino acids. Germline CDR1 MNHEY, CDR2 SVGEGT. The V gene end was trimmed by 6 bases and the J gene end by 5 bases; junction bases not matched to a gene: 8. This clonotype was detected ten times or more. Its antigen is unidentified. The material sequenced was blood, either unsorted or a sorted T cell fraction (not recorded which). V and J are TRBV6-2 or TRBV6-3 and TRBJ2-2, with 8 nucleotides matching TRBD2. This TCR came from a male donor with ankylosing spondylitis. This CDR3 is CASSPRGGWTGELFF. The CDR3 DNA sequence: TGTGCCAGCAGCCCCCGGGGGGGATGGACCGGGGAGCTGTTTTTT.